This TCR beta chain emerged from a study of cytomegalovirus exposure and HLA in healthy donors. As regards this clone: This specimen includes other DNA sequences encoding the same CDR3.

The PCR was carried out with 60 Vbeta primers and 13 Jbeta primers. Using immunoSEQ multiplex PCR, the repertoire was profiled, and TCRdb retains in-frame clones only, with some absent. Of about 97,000 clones in the sample, 85% are singletons; the top ten hold less than 5%. Sequences were obtained from PBMCs. This sequence originates from a man aged 25-45 years in good health and CMV-seronegative.

CDR3 coding DNA: TGTGCCAGCAGCTTATCAGGCCAGGGGGCGTACGAGCAGTACTTC. This gives the protein CASSLSGQGAYEQYF. The rearrangement links TRBV7-9 to TRBJ2-7, with 8 bases fitting TRBD1. V trimming: 2 bases; J trimming: 4 bases; junction bases outside the gene matches: 7. The CDR3 has 15 residues. Germline lookup yields CDR1 SEHNR and CDR2 FQNEAQ (reference sequence).